A selection of T cell receptor beta chains follows, all from one sample in a study of T cell changes during pregnancy in multiple sclerosis. TCRdb keeps only in-frame clones here, not all; method: immunoSEQ multiplex PCR. The sample contains about 59,000 clones, 92% of which appear only once. Source: peripheral blood, taken in the third trimester of pregnancy. All receptors come from a female donor in good health, enrolled as a control in a pregnancy study. CDR3s include the opening cysteine and the closing phenylalanine or tryptophan. Fields, in order: V gene, J gene, D gene, clone size, CDR3 DNA, CDR3 protein. A D gene is named only where the DNA matches it firmly. Clone size is given for some rows only: seen once, a few or many times, or a class if the clone is expanded.

v_gene: TRBV5-6; j_gene: TRBJ1-2; d_gene: TRBD1; abundance: .; CDR3nt: TGTGCCAGCAGCCGATTTGGGGCAGGGGGCCACGATGGCTACACCTTC; CDR3aa: CASSRFGAGGHDGYTF
v_gene: TRBV2; j_gene: TRBJ2-2; d_gene: TRBD1; abundance: once; CDR3nt: TGTGCCAGCGGATGGGACAGGGTCGACACCGGGGAGCTGTTTTTT; CDR3aa: CASGWDRVDTGELFF
v_gene: TRBV29-1; j_gene: TRBJ1-1; d_gene: .; abundance: .; CDR3nt: TGCAGCGTTGACAGAAACATGAACACTGAAGCTTTCTTT; CDR3aa: CSVDRNMNTEAFF
v_gene: TRBV6-5; j_gene: TRBJ2-1; d_gene: .; abundance: .; CDR3nt: TGTGCCAGCAGTCTCCGGGGGGCCGAGGAGCAGTTCTTC; CDR3aa: CASSLRGAEEQFF
v_gene: TRBV15; j_gene: TRBJ1-5; d_gene: TRBD1; abundance: once; CDR3nt: TGTGCCACCAGCCGAAGACAGGGTAGGGGCAATCAGCCCCAGCATTTT; CDR3aa: CATSRRQGRGNQPQHF
v_gene: TRBV19; j_gene: TRBJ1-2; d_gene: .; abundance: .; CDR3nt: TGTGCCAGTACTACCCAGGGGTACTATGGCTACACCTTC; CDR3aa: CASTTQGYYGYTF
v_gene: TRBV10-2; j_gene: TRBJ2-7; d_gene: TRBD1; abundance: .; CDR3nt: TGCGCCTCGGGCCGGGACAGGGGTCTAGAGCAGTACTTC; CDR3aa: CASGRDRGLEQYF
v_gene: TRBV18; j_gene: TRBJ2-5; d_gene: .; abundance: .; CDR3nt: TGTGCCAGCTCACCCACGAGTGGGGCACGCGAGACCCAGTACTTC; CDR3aa: CASSPTSGARETQYF
v_gene: TRBV7-2; j_gene: TRBJ2-5; d_gene: TRBD2; abundance: .; CDR3nt: TGTGCCAGCACCCCGGGAGGGTGGAGGGAGACCCAGTACTTC; CDR3aa: CASTPGGWRETQYF
v_gene: TRBV14; j_gene: TRBJ2-1; d_gene: .; abundance: .; CDR3nt: TGTGCCAGCAGCCAAGCAAGCGGAACTTACAATGAGCAGTTCTTC; CDR3aa: CASSQASGTYNEQFF
v_gene: TRBV19; j_gene: TRBJ1-2; d_gene: TRBD1; abundance: .; CDR3nt: TGTGCCAGTAGCCCGACTACAGGGGGCAACTATGGCTACACCTTC; CDR3aa: CASSPTTGGNYGYTF
v_gene: TRBV7-8; j_gene: TRBJ2-1; d_gene: .; abundance: few; CDR3nt: TGTGCCAGCAGCTTCCGACTGGTACCGGGTTCCTACAATGAGCAGTTCTTC; CDR3aa: CASSFRLVPGSYNEQFF
v_gene: TRBV9; j_gene: TRBJ1-1; d_gene: .; abundance: once; CDR3nt: TGTGCCAGCAGCGTAGGGGCGCCCAGGACAGTCGGAAAGGCTGAAGCTTTCTTT; CDR3aa: CASSVGAPRTVGKAEAFF
v_gene: TRBV27; j_gene: TRBJ2-2; d_gene: .; abundance: .; CDR3nt: TGTGCCAGCAGTTTTTTGTCTGCGGGTAGAGACACCGGGGAGCTGTTTTTT; CDR3aa: CASSFLSAGRDTGELFF
v_gene: TRBV7-2; j_gene: TRBJ2-2; d_gene: TRBD2; abundance: once; CDR3nt: TGTGCCAGCAGCTTAGTCCTAGCGGGAGACACCGGGGAGCTGTTTTTT; CDR3aa: CASSLVLAGDTGELFF
v_gene: TRBV6-5; j_gene: TRBJ1-1; d_gene: .; abundance: .; CDR3nt: TGTGCCAGCAGCCCCGAGGGGAGGGGGTACACTGAAGCTTTCTTT; CDR3aa: CASSPEGRGYTEAFF
v_gene: TRBV15; j_gene: TRBJ1-2; d_gene: .; abundance: .; CDR3nt: TGTGCCACCAGCAGAGAGGCGGGGGCAGTAGACTATGGCTACACCTTC; CDR3aa: CATSREAGAVDYGYTF
v_gene: TRBV19; j_gene: TRBJ2-1; d_gene: .; abundance: once; CDR3nt: TGTGCCAGTAGTCCCCTTTACAGGGCGTACAATGAGCAGTTCTTC; CDR3aa: CASSPLYRAYNEQFF
v_gene: TRBV4-3; j_gene: TRBJ2-3; d_gene: TRBD2; abundance: .; CDR3nt: TGCGCCAGCAGCCAAGGGCGGACTAGCGGGGGGGCGAATACGCAGTATTTT; CDR3aa: CASSQGRTSGGANTQYF
v_gene: TRBV7-2; j_gene: TRBJ2-1; d_gene: TRBD2; abundance: .; CDR3nt: TGTGCCAGCAGCCTTCTAGCGGGAGGGCCCAATGAGCAGTTCTTC; CDR3aa: CASSLLAGGPNEQFF
v_gene: TRBV7-2; j_gene: TRBJ1-5; d_gene: TRBD1; abundance: few; CDR3nt: TGTGCCAGCAGCTACTCTCCGTACAGGGGTCCCATCGGACAGCCCCAGCATTTT; CDR3aa: CASSYSPYRGPIGQPQHF
v_gene: TRBV4-1; j_gene: TRBJ2-7; d_gene: TRBD2; abundance: .; CDR3nt: TGCGCCAGCAGCCAAGGGGGACTAGCGGGAGGGCCGGGGAGCGAGCAGTACTTC; CDR3aa: CASSQGGLAGGPGSEQYF
v_gene: TRBV6-5; j_gene: TRBJ1-2; d_gene: TRBD1; abundance: .; CDR3nt: TGTGCCAGCAGTTCGCCGGGACAGGGTTCCTATGGCTACACCTTC; CDR3aa: CASSSPGQGSYGYTF
v_gene: TRBV7-2; j_gene: TRBJ2-1; d_gene: TRBD1; abundance: .; CDR3nt: TGTGCCAGCAGCTCAGCACAGACAGGGGCGAGGACTCACCAGTTCTTC; CDR3aa: CASSSAQTGARTHQFF
v_gene: TRBV5-1; j_gene: TRBJ1-4; d_gene: TRBD1; abundance: .; CDR3nt: TGCGCCAGCAGCTTAACGGGACAGGCCGCAACTAATGAAAAACTGTTTTTT; CDR3aa: CASSLTGQAATNEKLFF
v_gene: TRBV6-1; j_gene: TRBJ2-7; d_gene: .; abundance: .; CDR3nt: TGTGCCAGCTCGATGGGTTCGGACAGCTACGAGCAGTACTTC; CDR3aa: CASSMGSDSYEQYF
v_gene: TRBV7-3; j_gene: TRBJ2-7; d_gene: TRBD1; abundance: .; CDR3nt: TGTGCCAGCAGCTCAAGTACAGGGGACGAGCAGTACTTC; CDR3aa: CASSSSTGDEQYF
v_gene: TRBV6-4; j_gene: TRBJ2-1; d_gene: TRBD1; abundance: medium-sized; CDR3nt: TGTGCCAGCAGTGACGGACAGGGGCCCTACAATGAGCAGTTCTTC; CDR3aa: CASSDGQGPYNEQFF
v_gene: TRBV10-3; j_gene: TRBJ2-5; d_gene: TRBD2; abundance: .; CDR3nt: TGTGCCATCAGTTCGGGACTAGCGGGGGGTTTACAAGAGACCCAGTACTTC; CDR3aa: CAISSGLAGGLQETQYF
v_gene: TRBV15; j_gene: TRBJ1-3; d_gene: TRBD1; abundance: .; CDR3nt: TGTGCCACCAGCAGGGACAGGGGGCCTGGAAACACCATATATTTT; CDR3aa: CATSRDRGPGNTIYF
v_gene: TRBV18; j_gene: TRBJ2-5; d_gene: .; abundance: .; CDR3nt: TGTGCCAGCTCACCTCAAGGCCTGACTAAAGAGACCCAGTACTTC; CDR3aa: CASSPQGLTKETQYF
v_gene: TRBV2; j_gene: TRBJ1-2; d_gene: .; abundance: .; CDR3nt: TGTGCCAGCTCCCCCTACTATGGCTACACCTTC; CDR3aa: CASSPYYGYTF
v_gene: TRBV5-5; j_gene: TRBJ2-2; d_gene: TRBD1; abundance: once; CDR3nt: TGTGCCAGCAGCTTCCTCGGTACAGGGGACACCGGGGAGCTGTTTTTT; CDR3aa: CASSFLGTGDTGELFF
v_gene: TRBV7-2; j_gene: TRBJ2-3; d_gene: TRBD2; abundance: .; CDR3nt: TGTGCCAGCAGCCATGAGCGGGGGGGCGGGGCAGATACGCAGTATTTT; CDR3aa: CASSHERGGGADTQYF
v_gene: TRBV27; j_gene: TRBJ2-2; d_gene: TRBD1; abundance: .; CDR3nt: TGTGCCAGCAGTTCCGGGACAGGGAACACCGGGGAGCTGTTTTTT; CDR3aa: CASSSGTGNTGELFF
v_gene: TRBV11-3; j_gene: TRBJ2-2; d_gene: .; abundance: .; CDR3nt: TGTGCCAGCAGCCCGCTGAGGACCGGGGAGCTGTTTTTT; CDR3aa: CASSPLRTGELFF
v_gene: TRBV7-9; j_gene: TRBJ2-7; d_gene: TRBD1; abundance: .; CDR3nt: TGTGCCAGCAGCTTATCCGGGACAGGGGTCGAGCAGTACTTC; CDR3aa: CASSLSGTGVEQYF
v_gene: TRBV10-3; j_gene: TRBJ2-7; d_gene: TRBD1; abundance: .; CDR3nt: TGTGCCATCAGCGGACAGGGGGCAGACGAGCAGTACTTC; CDR3aa: CAISGQGADEQYF
v_gene: TRBV6-1; j_gene: TRBJ1-1; d_gene: TRBD1; abundance: .; CDR3nt: TGTGCCAGCAGTTTTGGACAGGGGGCGGTCACTGAAGCTTTCTTT; CDR3aa: CASSFGQGAVTEAFF
v_gene: TRBV29-1; j_gene: TRBJ1-2; d_gene: .; abundance: .; CDR3nt: TGCAGCGTTGAAGGATCAGATAACTATGGCTACACCTTC; CDR3aa: CSVEGSDNYGYTF
v_gene: TRBV28; j_gene: TRBJ1-3; d_gene: TRBD1; abundance: .; CDR3nt: TGTGCCAGCAGGGGGGACAGGCGGCCCTCTGGAAACACCATATATTTT; CDR3aa: CASRGDRRPSGNTIYF
v_gene: TRBV7-9; j_gene: TRBJ2-3; d_gene: .; abundance: once; CDR3nt: TGTGCCAGCAGCTTAGCGGGGGCCGGGGATACGCAGTATTTT; CDR3aa: CASSLAGAGDTQYF
v_gene: TRBV6-1; j_gene: TRBJ1-4; d_gene: .; abundance: once; CDR3nt: TGTGCCAGCAGTATTATTGCAACTAATGAAAAACTGTTTTTT; CDR3aa: CASSIIATNEKLFF
v_gene: TRBV28; j_gene: TRBJ2-6; d_gene: .; abundance: .; CDR3nt: TGTGCCAGCAGCCCTGCGGCAGTCCTGTCTGGGGCCAACGTCCTGACTTTC; CDR3aa: CASSPAAVLSGANVLTF
v_gene: TRBV30; j_gene: TRBJ2-7; d_gene: TRBD1; abundance: .; CDR3nt: TGTGCCTGGAGTAGGGACAGCTCCTACGAGCAGTACTTC; CDR3aa: CAWSRDSSYEQYF
v_gene: TRBV6-5; j_gene: TRBJ1-4; d_gene: .; abundance: .; CDR3nt: TGTGCCAGCAGTTACGAGGCAGGGAATGAAAAACTGTTTTTT; CDR3aa: CASSYEAGNEKLFF
v_gene: TRBV28; j_gene: TRBJ1-2; d_gene: TRBD1; abundance: few; CDR3nt: TGTGCCAGCAGTTTATGGACCCCGCAGGGGGATGGCTACACCTTC; CDR3aa: CASSLWTPQGDGYTF
v_gene: TRBV4-2; j_gene: TRBJ1-2; d_gene: .; abundance: .; CDR3nt: TGTGCCAGCAGCCAAGAGGGGGCAAAAAACAATGGCTACACCTTC; CDR3aa: CASSQEGAKNNGYTF
v_gene: TRBV4-1; j_gene: TRBJ2-5; d_gene: .; abundance: .; CDR3nt: TGCGCCAGCAGTCTTAGGACAGATCCGGACTCCCAAGCCAACTTC; CDR3aa: CASSLRTDPDSQANF
v_gene: TRBV30; j_gene: TRBJ1-1; d_gene: .; abundance: few; CDR3nt: TGTGCCTGGGGACAGCCCGAGCTTGAAGCTTTCTTT; CDR3aa: CAWGQPELEAFF
v_gene: TRBV19; j_gene: TRBJ1-5; d_gene: TRBD1; abundance: .; CDR3nt: TGTGCCAGTAGTATGGGACAGGGGCAGCATCAGCCCCAGCATTTT; CDR3aa: CASSMGQGQHQPQHF
v_gene: TRBV4-1; j_gene: TRBJ2-1; d_gene: .; abundance: .; CDR3nt: TGCGCCAGCAGCCTCCCCCCGGGTGGAGCCTACAATGAGCAGTTCTTC; CDR3aa: CASSLPPGGAYNEQFF
v_gene: TRBV5-6; j_gene: TRBJ1-2; d_gene: .; abundance: few; CDR3nt: TGTGCCAGCAGCTTGTGGGAGGGTCATGGCTACACCTTC; CDR3aa: CASSLWEGHGYTF
v_gene: TRBV4-3; j_gene: TRBJ1-2; d_gene: .; abundance: .; CDR3nt: TGCGCCAGCAGCCAAGATGGGAGGGATGGCTACACCTTC; CDR3aa: CASSQDGRDGYTF
v_gene: TRBV9; j_gene: TRBJ2-1; d_gene: TRBD2; abundance: .; CDR3nt: TGTGCCAGCAGCGTAGAGCTAGCGGGGTTCAATGAGCAGTTCTTC; CDR3aa: CASSVELAGFNEQFF
v_gene: TRBV28; j_gene: TRBJ1-2; d_gene: TRBD1; abundance: .; CDR3nt: TGTGCCAGCAGCTCCACAGGGGGCGCAAAGGGCTACACCTTC; CDR3aa: CASSSTGGAKGYTF
v_gene: TRBV5-8; j_gene: TRBJ2-1; d_gene: .; abundance: .; CDR3nt: TGTGCCAGCAGCTTAGCGTACCTAGCTTGGAATGAGCAGTTCTTC; CDR3aa: CASSLAYLAWNEQFF
v_gene: TRBV9; j_gene: TRBJ1-3; d_gene: .; abundance: .; CDR3nt: TGTGCCAGCAGCCGGGATCGGCCGCGCTCTGGAAACACCATATATTTT; CDR3aa: CASSRDRPRSGNTIYF
v_gene: TRBV4-1; j_gene: TRBJ1-5; d_gene: .; abundance: .; CDR3nt: TGCGCCAGCAGCCCTCGGACAGAAAATCAGCCCCAGCATTTT; CDR3aa: CASSPRTENQPQHF